This is a list of T cell receptor beta chains from one sample in a study of T-cell reconstitution after alpha-beta-depleted transplantation in children. Using its own MiXCR run on the PCR reads, TCRdb lists one record per CDR3 protein. The data show 440,000 or so distinct CDR3 sequences, around two fifths seen once. The input for sequencing was PBMCs, taken before TCRalphabeta/CD19-depleted stem cell transplant. These receptors came from a girl aged 2-10 years with aplastic anemia, due to receive a stem cell transplant. The CDR3 runs from the conserved cysteine through the conserved F or W. A D gene is named only where the DNA matches it firmly. Size tells how often a clone was seen (once, few, many) or the class of an expanded clone, and some rows leave it out.

-	TRBV9	TRBD2	15	TRBJ2-7	CASSVGASGGYEQYF	TGTGCCAGCAGCGTAGGAGCTAGCGGGGGGTACGAGCAGTACTTC
-	TRBV6-1	TRBD1	18	TRBJ2-3	CASSQAIGTGWGTDTQYF	TGTGCCAGCAGCCAAGCTATCGGGACAGGGTGGGGCACAGATACGCAGTATTTT
-	TRBV18	-	15	TRBJ2-4	CASSPRGEAKNIQYF	TGTGCCAGCTCACCACGGGGGGAAGCCAAAAACATTCAGTACTTC
many	TRBV5-1	TRBD1	14	TRBJ2-3	CASSIRQGADTQYF	TGCGCCAGCAGCATCCGACAGGGGGCAGATACGCAGTATTTT
-	TRBV18	TRBD1	17	TRBJ2-7	CASSSYSTVGTGYEQYF	TGTGCCAGCTCATCGTATTCAACCGTCGGGACAGGGTACGAGCAGTACTTC
few	TRBV12-3/TRBV12-4	-	15	TRBJ2-7	CASSRRDGDPYEQYF	TGTGCCAGCAGTCGGAGGGACGGGGACCCCTACGAGCAGTACTTC
-	TRBV7-2	-	16	TRBJ2-1	CASSPVGPAGNNEQFF	TGTGCCAGCAGCCCGGTCGGGCCCGCCGGAAACAATGAGCAGTTCTTC
-	TRBV5-1	TRBD1	16	TRBJ2-1	CASSLGWTGGHNEQFF	TGCGCCAGCAGCTTGGGGTGGACAGGGGGCCACAATGAGCAGTTCTTC
-	TRBV5-1	TRBD2	18	TRBJ2-5	CASSDTILAGVYQETQYF	TGCGCCAGCAGCGACACCATCCTAGCGGGAGTCTACCAAGAGACCCAGTACTTC
-	TRBV9	-	16	TRBJ2-2	CASSVAPTPNTGELFF	TGTGCCAGCAGCGTAGCACCGACCCCGAACACCGGGGAGCTGTTTTTT
-	TRBV12-3/TRBV12-4	-	16	TRBJ1-2	CASSSHSPDSHYGYTF	TGTGCCAGCAGCTCCCATAGTCCCGACAGCCATTATGGCTACACCTTC
few	TRBV18	-	15	TRBJ2-6	CASSPYSSGANVLTF	TGTGCCAGCTCGCCCTACAGCTCTGGGGCCAACGTCCTGACTTTC
-	TRBV3-1	TRBD2	19	TRBJ2-3	CASCQDLSGLAGATDTQYF	TGTGCCAGCTGCCAAGATTTATCGGGACTAGCGGGGGCCACAGATACGCAGTATTTT
-	TRBV7-9	-	15	TRBJ2-1	CASSLAGGILNEQFF	TGTGCCAGCAGCTTAGCGGGAGGCATCCTCAATGAGCAGTTCTTC
-	TRBV20-1	-	14	TRBJ2-7	CSASGGWIGYEQYF	TGCAGTGCTAGCGGGGGTTGGATTGGGTACGAGCAGTACTTC
-	TRBV20-1	TRBD2	14	TRBJ2-7	CSARGASGAYEQYF	TGCAGTGCCAGAGGGGCCAGCGGGGCCTACGAGCAGTACTTC
-	TRBV7-2	-	15	TRBJ2-5	CASSLETGIAGTQYF	TGTGCCAGCAGCTTAGAGACAGGCATTGCGGGGACCCAGTACTTC